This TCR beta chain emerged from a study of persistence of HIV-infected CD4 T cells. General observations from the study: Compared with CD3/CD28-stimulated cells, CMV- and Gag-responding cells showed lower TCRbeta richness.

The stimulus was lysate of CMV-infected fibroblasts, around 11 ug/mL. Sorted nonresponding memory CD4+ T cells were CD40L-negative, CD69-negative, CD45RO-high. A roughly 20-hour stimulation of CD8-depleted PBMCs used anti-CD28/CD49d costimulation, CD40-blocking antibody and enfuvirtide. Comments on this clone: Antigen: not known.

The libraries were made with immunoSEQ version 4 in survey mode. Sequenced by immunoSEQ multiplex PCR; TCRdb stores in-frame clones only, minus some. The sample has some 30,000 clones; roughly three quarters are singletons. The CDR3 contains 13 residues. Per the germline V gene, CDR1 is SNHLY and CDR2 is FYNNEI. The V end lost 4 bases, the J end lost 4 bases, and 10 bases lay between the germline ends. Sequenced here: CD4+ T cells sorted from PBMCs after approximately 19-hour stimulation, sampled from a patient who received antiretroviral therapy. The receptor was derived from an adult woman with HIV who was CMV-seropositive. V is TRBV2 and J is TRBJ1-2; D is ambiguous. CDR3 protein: CASSGQFFYGYTF. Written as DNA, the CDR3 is TGTGCCAGCAGTGGTCAGTTCTTCTATGGCTACACCTTC. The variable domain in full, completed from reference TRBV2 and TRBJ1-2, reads EPEVTQTPSHQVTQMGQEVILRCVPISNHLYFYWYRQILGQKVEFLVSFYNNEISEKSEIFDDQFSVERPDGSNFTLKIRSTKLEDSAMYFCASSGQFFYGYTFGSGTRLTVV.